This T cell receptor beta chain comes out of a study of shared clonotypes between healthy human individuals. Whole-study results and caveats: What limited the represented genetic and exposure-history diversity was the small number of donors.

Only in-frame clones appear in the TCRdb table, and some are missing; sequencing was by immunoSEQ multiplex PCR. The sample lists 980,000 or so clones; 76% were seen once. About this clone itself: Its antigen is as yet unknown.

V gave up 6 bases and J gave up 0 bases; unmatched junction bases: 8. The CDR3 covers 18 residues. Germline CDR1 reads SGHAT; CDR2 reads FQNNGV. The sample taken for sequencing was memory CD4+ T cells sorted from blood. Stated subset: CD45RA-negative fraction. The source is a man aged 18 to 30 in good health. This rearrangement joins TRBV11-2 to TRBJ2-1, with 13 positions matching TRBD2. The CDR3 loop is CASRTIRTSGSSYNEQFF. The CDR3 nucleotides read TGTGCCAGCAGAACAATTAGGACTAGCGGGAGCTCCTACAATGAGCAGTTCTTC.